These T cell receptor beta chains were read from a single sample in a study of T cell responses to AZD1222 COVID-19 vaccine. The table came from immunoSEQ multiplex PCR; TCRdb's copy has only in-frame clones and leaves some out. The table records 150,000 to 180,000 clones, 90% to 95% of them present only once. The sample here was peripheral blood, taken 28 days after the second AZD1222 dose. Every receptor here comes from an adult who received the AZD1222 COVID-19 vaccine. Each CDR3 is given with its conserved first and last residue. Fields, in order: J gene, D gene, V gene, clone size, CDR3 protein, CDR3 DNA. A D gene is named only where the DNA matches it firmly. Clone size is given for some rows only: seen once, a few or many times, or a class if the clone is expanded.

>TRBJ2-5|.|TRBV30|.
CAWTWENGRETQYF
TGTGCCTGGACTTGGGAAAACGGCCGAGAGACCCAGTACTTC
>TRBJ2-1|TRBD2|TRBV28|.
CASSFGGDEQFF
TGTGCCAGCAGTTTTGGGGGGGATGAGCAGTTCTTC
>TRBJ2-7|.|TRBV19|.
CASSTWNRAVTEQYF
TGTGCCAGTAGTACTTGGAACAGGGCCGTCACGGAGCAGTACTTC
>TRBJ2-7|.|TRBV2|.
CASRGSLLGEQYF
TGTGCCAGCAGGGGGTCTTTGTTGGGCGAGCAGTACTTC
>TRBJ1-1|.|TRBV10-3|.
CAISELNTEAFF
TGTGCCATCAGTGAACTGAACACTGAAGCTTTCTTT
>TRBJ2-4|TRBD2|TRBV7-8|once
CASSLATSGYIQYF
TGTGCCAGCAGCTTAGCGACTAGCGGATACATTCAGTACTTC
>TRBJ1-6|.|TRBV15|.
CATSREVTGYNSPLHF
TGTGCCACCAGCAGAGAAGTCACAGGTTATAATTCACCCCTCCACTTT
>TRBJ2-1|.|TRBV7-2|.
CASITQGPDNEQFF
TGTGCCAGCATCACCCAGGGGCCTGACAATGAGCAGTTCTTC
>TRBJ2-1|.|TRBV19|.
CASSIQAAGYNEQFF
TGTGCCAGTAGTATTCAGGCCGCTGGTTACAATGAGCAGTTCTTC
>TRBJ2-7|.|TRBV19|.
CASSTPGLLPPEQYF
TGTGCCAGTAGCACGCCCGGACTATTACCCCCCGAGCAGTACTTC
>TRBJ1-5|.|TRBV5-1|.
CASSTGGSNQPQHF
TGCGCCAGCAGTACTGGGGGTAGCAATCAGCCCCAGCATTTT
>TRBJ2-1|.|TRBV5-5|.
CASSLVSTRSYNEQFF
TGTGCCAGCAGCTTGGTGTCTACTCGCTCCTACAATGAGCAGTTCTTC
>TRBJ2-3|.|TRBV21-1|.
CASSPARAVCTDTQYF
TGTGCCAGCAGCCCGGCCAGGGCCGTCTGCACAGATACGCAGTATTTT
>TRBJ2-3|.|TRBV2|.
CASSERGKSPSADTQYF
TGTGCCAGCAGTGAAAGGGGGAAGTCACCCTCAGCAGATACGCAGTATTTT
>TRBJ1-5|.|TRBV28|once
CASSRMAYERNQPQHF
TGTGCCAGCAGTCGAATGGCTTACGAAAGGAATCAGCCCCAGCATTTT
>TRBJ1-5|.|TRBV7-8|.
CASSSPGLRDQPQHF
TGTGCCAGCAGCTCCCCGGGCCTCCGGGATCAGCCCCAGCATTTT
>TRBJ2-1|.|TRBV5-6|.
CASSFVNNEQFF
TGTGCCAGCAGCTTTGTAAACAATGAGCAGTTCTTC
>TRBJ1-1|TRBD1|TRBV15|.
CATSARQGNTEAFF
TGTGCCACCAGCGCCCGACAGGGAAACACTGAAGCTTTCTTT
>TRBJ1-1|.|TRBV7-9|.
CASSLTENTEAFF
TGTGCCAGCAGCTTAACCGAGAACACTGAAGCTTTCTTT
>TRBJ1-5|.|TRBV5-1|.
CASSLVSNQPQHF
TGCGCCAGCAGCTTGGTTAGCAATCAGCCCCAGCATTTT
>TRBJ2-7|TRBD2|TRBV28|.
CASSLGTSGLYEQYF
TGTGCCAGCAGTCTAGGGACTAGCGGACTCTACGAGCAGTACTTC
>TRBJ2-3|.|TRBV7-9|.
CASSGGKGSLSTDTQYF
TGTGCCAGCAGCGGGGGGAAGGGGAGTTTGAGCACAGATACGCAGTATTTT
>TRBJ2-3|.|TRBV21-1|.
CASSKVIGRDTQYF
TGTGCCAGCAGCAAAGTAATCGGGAGGGATACGCAGTATTTT
>TRBJ1-2|.|TRBV27|.
CASSPLGGRGYGYTF
TGTGCCAGCAGTCCGTTGGGGGGTCGCGGCTATGGCTACACCTTC
>TRBJ2-2|.|TRBV5-4|.
CASSRTGLGELFF
TGTGCCAGCAGCCGTACAGGGCTAGGGGAGCTGTTTTTT
>TRBJ1-1|TRBD1|TRBV12-3/TRBV12-4|.
CASRGTGGEAFF
TGTGCCAGCAGAGGGACAGGAGGTGAAGCTTTCTTT
>TRBJ2-3|.|TRBV5-1|.
CASSLRGTSYADTQYF
TGCGCCAGCAGCTTACGGGGAACAAGTTATGCAGATACGCAGTATTTT
>TRBJ2-7|.|TRBV11-2|.
CASSLAAPSYEQYF
TGTGCCAGCAGCTTAGCGGCCCCGTCCTACGAGCAGTACTTC
>TRBJ2-1|TRBD1|TRBV9|.
CASSKTGLYNEQFF
TGTGCCAGCAGCAAGACAGGGCTCTACAATGAGCAGTTCTTC
>TRBJ1-1|.|TRBV6-6|few
CASSSRRVDAFF
TGTGCCAGCAGTTCCCGACGGGTCGACGCTTTCTTT
>TRBJ2-2|.|TRBV5-1|.
CASSSTFGGLNTGELFF
TGCGCCAGCAGCTCAACCTTTGGCGGGCTGAACACCGGGGAGCTGTTTTTT
>TRBJ1-6|.|TRBV5-6|.
CASSLTTAGNNSPLHF
TGTGCCAGCAGCTTAACGACAGCGGGAAATAATTCACCCCTCCACTTT
>TRBJ1-1|.|TRBV6-1|.
CASSEGTFVGNTEAFF
TGTGCCAGCAGTGAGGGTACTTTTGTGGGGAACACTGAAGCTTTCTTT
>TRBJ2-7|TRBD2|TRBV19|.
CASSIASGMTYEQYF
TGTGCCAGTAGTATAGCTAGCGGGATGACCTACGAGCAGTACTTC
>TRBJ1-3|.|TRBV5-4|.
CASSRPGVSGNTIYF
TGTGCCAGCAGCCGACCAGGGGTCTCTGGAAACACCATATATTTT
>TRBJ1-4|TRBD1|TRBV5-1|once
CASSGQGGAFEKLFF
TGCGCCAGCAGCGGGCAGGGGGGCGCCTTTGAAAAACTGTTTTTT
>TRBJ1-4|.|TRBV19|.
CASSIGGRNNEKLFF
TGTGCCAGTAGTATAGGGGGCCGGAATAATGAAAAACTGTTTTTT
>TRBJ2-1|.|TRBV30|.
CAWSGTALRGYNEQFF
TGTGCCTGGAGTGGTACGGCCCTGCGCGGGTACAATGAGCAGTTCTTC
>TRBJ1-2|.|TRBV19|.
CASSIRGDALLNYGYTF
TGTGCCAGTAGTATCCGAGGCGACGCACTACTTAACTATGGCTACACCTTC
>TRBJ2-1|.|TRBV2|.
CASSTGTRRTSSYNEQFF
TGTGCCAGCAGCACCGGGACACGACGGACGAGCTCCTACAATGAGCAGTTCTTC
>TRBJ1-1|.|TRBV21-1|.
CASSADQVPPF
TGTGCCAGCAGCGCGGACCAGGTTCCCCCCTTT
>TRBJ1-5|.|TRBV7-9|.
CASSLGGDQPQHF
TGTGCCAGCAGCTTAGGGGGGGATCAGCCCCAGCATTTT
>TRBJ1-2|.|TRBV11-1|.
CASSFGPSSYGYTF
TGTGCCAGCAGCTTTGGGCCGTCCAGCTATGGCTACACCTTC
>TRBJ1-1|.|TRBV6-1|.
CASSDSPGPMTEAFF
TGTGCCAGCAGTGATAGCCCGGGCCCCATGACTGAAGCTTTCTTT
>TRBJ2-3|.|TRBV5-4|.
CASSLAPRLGDTDTQYF
TGTGCCAGCAGCTTGGCCCCCCGACTGGGGGACACAGATACGCAGTATTTT
>TRBJ1-1|TRBD1|TRBV7-9|.
CASSPQGDTEAFF
TGTGCCAGCAGCCCCCAGGGGGACACTGAAGCTTTCTTT
>TRBJ1-2|.|TRBV5-1|.
CASSLGQEGYTF
TGCGCCAGCAGCTTGGGACAGGAAGGCTACACCTTC
>TRBJ1-1|TRBD1|TRBV28|.
CASSSGTGRNTEAFF
TGTGCCAGCAGTTCAGGGACAGGCCGGAACACTGAAGCTTTCTTT
>TRBJ2-1|.|TRBV24-1|once
CATSDPRHTYNEQFF
TGTGCCACCAGTGACCCAAGACACACATACAATGAGCAGTTCTTC
>TRBJ1-3|.|TRBV10-1|.
CASSLDRMRNTIYF
TGCGCCAGCAGCCTCGACAGGATGCGAAACACCATATATTTT
>TRBJ2-3|.|TRBV9|.
CASSVMGEPTDTQYF
TGTGCCAGCAGCGTAATGGGGGAGCCCACAGATACGCAGTATTTT
>TRBJ1-2|.|TRBV11-2|.
CASSLTDHYGYTF
TGTGCCAGCAGCTTAACGGACCACTATGGCTACACCTTC